What follows are 13 T cell receptor beta chains derived from one specimen sequenced in a study of OX40 agonist ivuxolimab in advanced cancers. Profiled with immunoSEQ multiplex PCR; TCRdb holds only in-frame clones, not every one. Of roughly 74,000 clones in the sample, about 94% were seen once. Sample: CD4+ or CD8+ T cells sorted from blood, taken in a trial of the OX40 agonist ivuxolimab. These receptors were taken from an adult with an advanced solid tumor such as melanoma, head and neck, liver or kidney cancer.

The chain employs TRBV6-5 and TRBJ1-2; no clear D gene. The V end was cut by 8 bases, the J end by 4 bases, with 20 bases between. The CDR3 has 15 residues. The germline gives CDR1 MNHEY, CDR2 SVGAGI. The CDR3: CASGNTGRLFYGYTF. DNA for the CDR3: TGTGCCAGCGGGAATACGGGTCGCCTCTTCTATGGCTACACCTTC.

The rearrangement links TRBV7-2 to TRBJ1-2; 8 bases line up with TRBD1. Germline V gene lookup returns CDR1 SGHTA and CDR2 FQGNSA. This CDR3 comprises 16 residues. J was trimmed by 5 bases and V by 5 bases; bases with no gene match: 13. The CDR3: CASSLGQGNRLYGYTF. Here the CDR3 DNA reads TGTGCCAGCAGCCTCGGACAGGGTAATCGCCTTTATGGCTACACCTTC.

This chain uses TRBV4-3 with TRBJ1-5; D unclear. The CDR3 consists of 17 residues. V was cut by 3 bases and J by 0 bases, with 15 bases left in between. CDR1 and CDR2 from the germline V gene are LGHNA and YSLEER. CDR3 sequence (DNA): TGCGCCAGCAGCCACCGGTCGAGGGAAGTTAGCAATCAGCCCCAGCATTTT. Translated: CASSHRSREVSNQPQHF.

This chain links TRBV5-1 with TRBJ2-1, with 7 bases lining up with TRBD2. Per the germline V gene, CDR1 is SGHRS and CDR2 is YFSETQ. This CDR3 has 14 amino acids. The CDR3 coding sequence is TGCGCTGCCGGGGGGACGCTCTCCTACAATGAGCAGTTCTTC. This codes for CAAGGTLSYNEQFF.

This clone was seen only once. The rearrangement uses TRBV28 and TRBJ2-7, with D possibly being TRBD2 (6 bases). CDR3 length: 15 residues. Trimming took 3 bases from V and 2 from J, leaving 14 bases between them. Germline CDR1 and CDR2: MDHEN and SYDVKM. In DNA form, the CDR3 reads TGTGCCAGCAGTTTGTCTGGAGGGTCCCCCTACGAGCAGTACTTC. Protein: CASSLSGGSPYEQYF.

V is TRBV6-5 and J is TRBJ1-1; maybe TRBD1 (6 bases). The length of the CDR3 is 14 residues. V lost 1 base, J lost 3 bases, and 9 bases lay in between. The V gene's germline CDR1 is MNHEY and CDR2 SVGAGI. The CDR3 nucleotides are TGTGCCAGCAGTTACTACAGGGCTCACACTGAAGCTTTCTTT. Its protein product is CASSYYRAHTEAFF.

The chain couples TRBV4-3 to TRBJ1-5; no clear D. Germline V CDR1 and CDR2: LGHNA, YSLEER. CDR3 size: 17 residues. V was clipped by 1 base and J by 0 bases, with 13 bases between them. The CDR3 sequence: CASSQVATLGSNQPQHF. In DNA form, the CDR3 reads TGCGCCAGCAGCCAAGTAGCGACCCTCGGTAGCAATCAGCCCCAGCATTTT.

This clone was observed a handful of times. The chain is built from TRBV6-5 and TRBJ1-5; no firm D call. The CDR3 runs to 13 residues. Germline assignment: CDR1 MNHEY and CDR2 SVGAGI. Trimming removed 2 bases at V and 5 bases at J, with 7 bases between. The CDR3 here is CASSYRGDQPQHF. The CDR3 DNA is TGTGCCAGCAGTTACCGGGGAGATCAGCCCCAGCATTTT.

The rearrangement joins TRBV7-9 to TRBJ1-2, with TRBD1 identical over 7 bases. V shed 8 bases, J shed 0 bases, and the junction held 12 bases outside the gene matches. This CDR3 spans 16 amino acids. Germline lookup yields CDR1 SEHNR and CDR2 FQNEAQ (reference sequence). In DNA, the CDR3 is TGTGCCAGCCGACCAGACAGGGCCTCTACTAACTATGGCTACACCTTC. Translated, it gives CASRPDRASTNYGYTF. Using reference TRBV7-9 and TRBJ1-2 for the parts outside the CDR3, the full variable domain is DTGVSQNPRHKITKRGQNVTFRCDPISEHNRLYWYRQTLGQGPEFLTYFQNEAQLEKSRLLSDRFSAERPKGSFSTLEIQRTEQGDSAMYLCASRPDRASTNYGYTFGSGTRLTVV.

This chain connects TRBV7-8 to TRBJ1-2; D may be TRBD1 (6 bases). The V end lost 5 bases, the J end lost 8 bases, and 15 bases lay between the germline ends. The CDR3 covers 13 residues. Per germline, CDR1 SGHVS and CDR2 FQNEAQ. The CDR3 sequence is CASSPGGRTGYTF. CDR3 in DNA: TGTGCCAGCAGCCCCGGGGGGCGGACGGGCTACACCTTC.

Notes on this clone: At the DNA level, this CDR3 is encoded by other sequences in the same sample as well. V gene TRBV19 combines with J gene TRBJ1-1; D might be TRBD1 (5 bases). CDR3 length: 13 amino acids. CDR1 is LNHDA and CDR2 is SQIVND in the germline V gene (reference sequence). V gave up 3 bases and J gave up 4 bases, with 9 bases separating them. The CDR3 here is CASSISGTTEAFF. CDR3 in DNA: TGTGCCAGTAGTATCAGTGGGACCACTGAAGCTTTCTTT.

A single count supports this clone. The V and J genes are TRBV4-1 and TRBJ2-5; D might be TRBD2 (6 bases). V dropped 3 bases and J dropped 5 bases, with 19 bases sitting between them. The CDR3 is made up of 16 amino acids. Germline V CDR1 and CDR2: MGHRA, YSYEKL. The CDR3 sequence: CASSHLTGVLAETQYF. DNA for the CDR3: TGCGCCAGCAGCCACCTAACGGGGGTTCTGGCCGAGACCCAGTACTTC.

The chain employs TRBV13 and TRBJ2-6; D could derive from TRBD1 or TRBD2 (5 bases each). The CDR3 has 17 amino acids. V was shortened by 6 bases and J by 0 bases, with 15 bases between the two germline ends. Germline V gene sequence: CDR1 PRHDT, CDR2 FYEKMQ (reference sequence). This chain's CDR3 is CASSQGRGDSGANVLTF. The CDR3 DNA follows: TGTGCCAGCAGTCAGGGACGGGGAGACTCTGGGGCCAACGTCCTGACTTTC.